These T cell receptor beta chains were read from a single sample in a study of blood T cell repertoires in COVID-19. The repertoire was sequenced with immunoSEQ multiplex PCR; TCRdb's copy has only in-frame clones and lacks some. The sample holds about 150,000 clones; about 87% are singletons and the top ten take 2% to 3%. The sample was peripheral blood. The receptors originated from a man in his forties or fifties with active COVID-19. Both conserved end residues are part of each CDR3. The order of the fields is clone size, V gene, J gene, D gene, CDR3 DNA, CDR3 protein. The D gene is left open where the match is weak. The size field is filled for only some rows; it gives once, few, many or a size class.

NA	TRBV5-5	TRBJ1-2	TRBD1	TGTGCCAGCAGCTTAGGGACAGCCAGCTATGGCTACACCTTC	CASSLGTASYGYTF
NA	TRBV19	TRBJ1-6	NA	TGTGCCAGTAGTCAGGTACCTAATTCACCCCTCCACTTT	CASSQVPNSPLHF
NA	TRBV21-1	TRBJ2-7	NA	TGTGCCAGCAGCTCCCGGGACAGGGAGCAAGAGCAGTACTTC	CASSSRDREQEQYF
NA	TRBV5-1	TRBJ2-7	NA	TGCGCCAGCAGCAGGGACAACTACGAGCAGTACTTC	CASSRDNYEQYF
NA	TRBV19	TRBJ1-1	NA	TGTGCCAGTAGGGTGGGCCAGGTTGGAGCTTTCTTT	CASRVGQVGAFF
NA	TRBV9	TRBJ2-3	NA	TGTGCCAGCAGCGTAGTCGGGTCTAGCACAGATACGCAGTATTTT	CASSVVGSSTDTQYF
NA	TRBV5-6	TRBJ2-2	NA	TGTGCCAGCAGCGGGCAAGCGGTGAACACCGGGGAGCTGTTTTTT	CASSGQAVNTGELFF
NA	TRBV9	TRBJ2-1	TRBD1	TGTGCCAGCAGTCGGACAGGTGTTACCTACAATGAGCAGTTCTTC	CASSRTGVTYNEQFF
NA	TRBV6-2/TRBV6-3	TRBJ1-2	NA	TGTGCCAGCATCCCCCGGCCAGGGGTTTTCGGCTACACCTTC	CASIPRPGVFGYTF
NA	TRBV9	TRBJ2-1	TRBD2	TGTGCCAGCAGCGTAACACTAGCGGGCAACAATGAGCAGTTCTTC	CASSVTLAGNNEQFF
NA	TRBV14	TRBJ2-3	TRBD2	TGTGCCAGCAGCCCGGGACTAAGCACAGATACGCAGTATTTT	CASSPGLSTDTQYF
NA	TRBV11-2	TRBJ2-1	NA	TGTGCCAGCAGCATTAACCAGGGGACCTACAATGAGCAGTTCTTC	CASSINQGTYNEQFF
NA	TRBV7-3	TRBJ1-6	NA	TGTGCCAGAGCTTGTCCCGGGGGGAACTCACCCCTCCACTTT	CARACPGGNSPLHF
once	TRBV5-4	TRBJ2-2	NA	TGTGCCAGTCGTCGGTCCAACACCGGGGAGCTGTTTTTT	CASRRSNTGELFF
NA	TRBV29-1	TRBJ1-2	NA	TGCAGCGTTGCAGGGTTCTATGGCTACACCTTC	CSVAGFYGYTF
NA	TRBV7-7	TRBJ2-5	TRBD2	TGTGCTAGCAGCTTAGGGACTAGGGGGGAGACCCAGTACTTC	CASSLGTRGETQYF
few	TRBV13	TRBJ2-7	NA	TGTGCCAGCAGCCACACAGGCCCCTGGGGCATCTACGAGCAGTACTTC	CASSHTGPWGIYEQYF
NA	TRBV6-2/TRBV6-3	TRBJ2-1	TRBD1	TGTGCCAGCAGTTACGATCCAGGGGGCAATGAGCAGTTCTTC	CASSYDPGGNEQFF
NA	TRBV10-2	TRBJ2-5	TRBD2	TGCGCCAGCAGGAGGGCAGGGATGGGGGGGCAAGAGACCCAGTACTTC	CASRRAGMGGQETQYF
once	TRBV29-1	TRBJ2-1	NA	TGCAGCGTTCAAAGGGGAAACGTTGCCTACAATGAGCAGTTCTTC	CSVQRGNVAYNEQFF
NA	TRBV5-1	TRBJ1-1	TRBD1	TGCGCCAGCACCATAGGGACAGGCGGGTATGAAGCTTTCTTT	CASTIGTGGYEAFF
NA	TRBV7-9	TRBJ1-1	NA	TGTGCCAGCACGCCAGGGGCAGGGTCTGAAGCTTTCTTT	CASTPGAGSEAFF
NA	TRBV6-1	TRBJ2-3	TRBD2	TGTGCCAGCAGTGAACGGGGTAGCGGGGGTCAAGATACGCAGTATTTT	CASSERGSGGQDTQYF
NA	TRBV18	TRBJ2-5	TRBD1	TGTGCCAGCTCACCAACTCGGACAGGGCAAGAGACCCAGTACTTC	CASSPTRTGQETQYF
NA	TRBV2	TRBJ2-3	TRBD2	TGTGCCAGCAGTATTAGCGGGGGAGCAGATACGCAGTATTTT	CASSISGGADTQYF
NA	TRBV25-1	TRBJ2-7	TRBD1	TGTGCCAGCAGTGCTTCTGGGACAGGGACTTACGAGCAGTACTTC	CASSASGTGTYEQYF
NA	TRBV7-9	TRBJ1-5	TRBD1	TGTGCCAGCAGCTTAGCTGGGACAGGGGGCAATCAGCCCCAGCATTTT	CASSLAGTGGNQPQHF
NA	TRBV3-1/TRBV3-2	TRBJ1-3	NA	TGTGCCAGCAGCCTTGGCATAGGAGCCTCTGGAAACACCATATATTTT	CASSLGIGASGNTIYF
NA	TRBV10-3	TRBJ2-7	TRBD1	TGTGCCATCGGTGGGACAGCCTACGAGCAGTACTTC	CAIGGTAYEQYF
NA	TRBV4-1	TRBJ1-3	NA	TGCGCCAGCAGCCAAGGGCAACAGGGACGCCGAACTGGAAACACCATATATTTT	CASSQGQQGRRTGNTIYF
NA	TRBV30	TRBJ2-7	TRBD2	TGTGCCTGGACCCTGGGGAGGGGAGCCGAGCAGTACTTC	CAWTLGRGAEQYF
once	TRBV24-1	TRBJ1-2	NA	TGTGCCACCAGTGACGCTCAGGGTGGCTACACCTTC	CATSDAQGGYTF